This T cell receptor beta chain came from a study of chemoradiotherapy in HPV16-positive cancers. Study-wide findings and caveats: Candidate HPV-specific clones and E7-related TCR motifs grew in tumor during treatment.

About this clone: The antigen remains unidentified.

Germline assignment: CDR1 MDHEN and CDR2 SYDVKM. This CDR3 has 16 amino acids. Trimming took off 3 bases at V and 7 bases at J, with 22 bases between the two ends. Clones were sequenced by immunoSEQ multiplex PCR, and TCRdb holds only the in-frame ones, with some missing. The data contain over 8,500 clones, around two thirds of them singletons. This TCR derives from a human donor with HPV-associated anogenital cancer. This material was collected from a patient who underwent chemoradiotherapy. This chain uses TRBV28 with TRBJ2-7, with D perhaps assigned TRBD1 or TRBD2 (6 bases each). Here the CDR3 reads CASSFPLGGGSGEQYF. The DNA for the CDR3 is TGTGCCAGCAGTTTCCCCCTTGGAGGGGGATCGGGGGAGCAGTACTTC. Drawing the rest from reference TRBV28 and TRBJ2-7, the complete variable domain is DVKVTQSSRYLVKRTGEKVFLECVQDMDHENMFWYRQDPGLGLRLIYFSYDVKMKEKGDIPEGYSVSREKKERFSLILESASTNQTSMYLCASSFPLGGGSGEQYFGPGTRLTVT.